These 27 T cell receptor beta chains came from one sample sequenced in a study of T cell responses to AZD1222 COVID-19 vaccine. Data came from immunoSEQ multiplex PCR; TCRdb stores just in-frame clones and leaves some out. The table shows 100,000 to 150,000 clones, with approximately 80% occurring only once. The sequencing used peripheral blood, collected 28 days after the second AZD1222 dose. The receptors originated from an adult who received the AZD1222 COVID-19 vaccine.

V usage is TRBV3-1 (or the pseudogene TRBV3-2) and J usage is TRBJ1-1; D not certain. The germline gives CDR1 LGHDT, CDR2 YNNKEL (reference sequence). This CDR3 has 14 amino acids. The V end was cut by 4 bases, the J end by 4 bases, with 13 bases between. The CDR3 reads CASSLSGQTTEAFF. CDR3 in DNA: TGTGCCAGCAGCCTTTCCGGGCAAACCACTGAAGCTTTCTTT.

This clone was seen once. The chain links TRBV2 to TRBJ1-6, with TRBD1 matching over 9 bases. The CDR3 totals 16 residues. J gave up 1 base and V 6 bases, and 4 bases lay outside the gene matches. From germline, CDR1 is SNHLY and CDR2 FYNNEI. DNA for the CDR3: TGTGCCAGCAGGGGACAGGGTCGGTCCTATAATTCACCCCTCCACTTT. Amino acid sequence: CASRGQGRSYNSPLHF.

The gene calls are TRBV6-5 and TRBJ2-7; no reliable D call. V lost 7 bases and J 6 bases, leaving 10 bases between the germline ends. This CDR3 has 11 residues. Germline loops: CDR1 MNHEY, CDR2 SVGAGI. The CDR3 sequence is CASTRAFEQYF. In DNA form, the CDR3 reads TGTGCCAGCACCCGGGCCTTCGAGCAGTACTTC.

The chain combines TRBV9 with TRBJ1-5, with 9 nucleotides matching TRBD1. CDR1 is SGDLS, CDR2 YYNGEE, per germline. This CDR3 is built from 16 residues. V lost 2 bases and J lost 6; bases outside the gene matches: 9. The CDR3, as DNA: TGTGCCAGCAGCGTCGATGGACAGGGGATGGGTCAGCCCCAGCATTTT. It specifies CASSVDGQGMGQPQHF.

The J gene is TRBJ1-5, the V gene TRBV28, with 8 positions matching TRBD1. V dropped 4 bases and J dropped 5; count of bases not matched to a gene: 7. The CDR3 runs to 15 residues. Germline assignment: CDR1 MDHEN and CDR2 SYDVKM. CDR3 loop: CASSSPGQGYQPQHF. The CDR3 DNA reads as TGTGCCAGCAGTTCCCCAGGACAGGGATATCAGCCCCAGCATTTT. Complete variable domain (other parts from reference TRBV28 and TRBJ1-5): DVKVTQSSRYLVKRTGEKVFLECVQDMDHENMFWYRQDPGLGLRLIYFSYDVKMKEKGDIPEGYSVSREKKERFSLILESASTNQTSMYLCASSSPGQGYQPQHFGDGTRLSIL.

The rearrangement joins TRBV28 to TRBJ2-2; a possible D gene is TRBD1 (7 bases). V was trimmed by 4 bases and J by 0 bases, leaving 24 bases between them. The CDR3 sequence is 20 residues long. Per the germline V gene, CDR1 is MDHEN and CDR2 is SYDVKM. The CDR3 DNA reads TGTGCCAGCAGTTCCCCAGGGGGGTACGGAGGGGCTGCGAACACCGGGGAGCTGTTTTTT. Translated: CASSSPGGYGGAANTGELFF.

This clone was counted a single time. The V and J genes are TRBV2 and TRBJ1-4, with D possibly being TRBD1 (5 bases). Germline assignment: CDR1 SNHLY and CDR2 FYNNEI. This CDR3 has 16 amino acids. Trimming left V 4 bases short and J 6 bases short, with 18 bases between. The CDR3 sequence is CASSGIVGGIYEKLFF. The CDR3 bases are TGTGCCAGCAGTGGTATTGTGGGGGGTATCTATGAAAAACTGTTTTTT.

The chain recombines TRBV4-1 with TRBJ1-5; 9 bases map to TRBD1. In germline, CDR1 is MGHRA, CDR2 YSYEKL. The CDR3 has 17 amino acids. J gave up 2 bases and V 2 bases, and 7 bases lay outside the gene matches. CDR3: CASSQLTGGIGNQPQHF. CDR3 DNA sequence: TGCGCCAGCAGCCAATTGACAGGGGGGATTGGCAATCAGCCCCAGCATTTT.

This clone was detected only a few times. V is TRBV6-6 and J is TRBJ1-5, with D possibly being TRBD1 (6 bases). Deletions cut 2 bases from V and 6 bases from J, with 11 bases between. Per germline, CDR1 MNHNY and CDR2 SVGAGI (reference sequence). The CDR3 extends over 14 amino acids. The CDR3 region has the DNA TGTGCCAGCAGTTACCCCGGGACATTTCAGCCCCAGCATTTT. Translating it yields CASSYPGTFQPQHF.

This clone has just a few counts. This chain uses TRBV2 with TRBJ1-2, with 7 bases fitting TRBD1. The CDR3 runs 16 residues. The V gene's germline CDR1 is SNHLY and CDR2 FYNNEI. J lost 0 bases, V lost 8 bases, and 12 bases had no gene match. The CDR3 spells CASVRLQGTSNYGYTF. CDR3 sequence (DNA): TGTGCCAGCGTTCGGTTACAGGGGACCTCTAACTATGGCTACACCTTC.

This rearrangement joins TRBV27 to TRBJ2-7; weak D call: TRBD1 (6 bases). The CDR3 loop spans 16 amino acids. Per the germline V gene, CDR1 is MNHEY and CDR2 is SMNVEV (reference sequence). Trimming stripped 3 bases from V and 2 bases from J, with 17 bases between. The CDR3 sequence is CASSFRGHTKTYEQYF. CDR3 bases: TGTGCCAGCAGTTTTAGGGGACACACAAAAACCTACGAGCAGTACTTC.

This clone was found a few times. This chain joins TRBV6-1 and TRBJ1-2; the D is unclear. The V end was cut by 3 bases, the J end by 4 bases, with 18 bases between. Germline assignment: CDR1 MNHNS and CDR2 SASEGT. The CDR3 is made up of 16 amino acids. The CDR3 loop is CASSDPSRTRGYGYTF. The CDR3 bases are TGTGCCAGCAGTGATCCCTCCAGGACCCGCGGCTATGGCTACACCTTC.

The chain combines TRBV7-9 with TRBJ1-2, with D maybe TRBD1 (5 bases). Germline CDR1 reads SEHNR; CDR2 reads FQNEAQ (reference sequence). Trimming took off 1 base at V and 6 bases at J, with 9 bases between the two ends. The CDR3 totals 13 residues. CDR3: CASSLEQGHGYTF. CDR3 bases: TGTGCCAGCAGCTTAGAGCAGGGCCATGGCTACACCTTC.

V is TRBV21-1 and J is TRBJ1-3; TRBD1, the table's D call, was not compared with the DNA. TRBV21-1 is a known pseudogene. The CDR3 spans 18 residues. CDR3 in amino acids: CASSTHLGGSGTGNTIYF. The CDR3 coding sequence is TGTGCCAGCAGCACCCACCTAGGGGGCTCGGGCACTGGAAACACCATATATTTT.

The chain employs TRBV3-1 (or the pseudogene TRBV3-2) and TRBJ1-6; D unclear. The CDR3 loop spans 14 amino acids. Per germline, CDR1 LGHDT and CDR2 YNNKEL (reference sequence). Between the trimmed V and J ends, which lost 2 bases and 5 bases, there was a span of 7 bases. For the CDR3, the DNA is TGTGCCAGCAGCCAATACGGGAATAATTCACCCCTCCACTTT. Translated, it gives CASSQYGNNSPLHF.

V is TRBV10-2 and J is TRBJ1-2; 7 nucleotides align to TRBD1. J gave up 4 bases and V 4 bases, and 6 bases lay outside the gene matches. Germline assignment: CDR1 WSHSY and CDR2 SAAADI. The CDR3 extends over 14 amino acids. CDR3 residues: CASSGPNRGYGYTF. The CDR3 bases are TGCGCCAGCAGTGGACCTAACAGGGGCTATGGCTACACCTTC.

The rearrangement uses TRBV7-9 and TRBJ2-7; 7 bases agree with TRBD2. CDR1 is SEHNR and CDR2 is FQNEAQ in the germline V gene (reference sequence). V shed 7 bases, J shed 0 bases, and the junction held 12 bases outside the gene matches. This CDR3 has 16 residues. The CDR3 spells CASTHGTSVSSYEQYF. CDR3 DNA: TGTGCCAGCACCCACGGAACTAGCGTGAGCTCCTACGAGCAGTACTTC.

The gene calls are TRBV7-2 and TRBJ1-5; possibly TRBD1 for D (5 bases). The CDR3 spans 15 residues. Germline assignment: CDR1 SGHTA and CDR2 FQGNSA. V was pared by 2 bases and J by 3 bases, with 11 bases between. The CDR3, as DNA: TGTGCCAGCAGCTTATATAACAGGATCAATCAGCCCCAGCATTTT. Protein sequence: CASSLYNRINQPQHF.

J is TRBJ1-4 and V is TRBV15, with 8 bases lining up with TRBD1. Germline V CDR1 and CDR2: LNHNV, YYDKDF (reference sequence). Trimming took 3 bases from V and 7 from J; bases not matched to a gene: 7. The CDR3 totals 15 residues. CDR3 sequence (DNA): TGTGCCACCAGCAGGGAACAGGGGGTGGGTGAAAAACTGTTTTTT. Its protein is CATSREQGVGEKLFF.

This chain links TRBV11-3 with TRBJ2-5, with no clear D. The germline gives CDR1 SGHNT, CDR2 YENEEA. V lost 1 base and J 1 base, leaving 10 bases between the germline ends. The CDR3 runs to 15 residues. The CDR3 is CASSLGRSFQETQYF. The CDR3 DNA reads TGTGCCAGCAGCTTAGGGCGGAGCTTCCAAGAGACCCAGTACTTC.

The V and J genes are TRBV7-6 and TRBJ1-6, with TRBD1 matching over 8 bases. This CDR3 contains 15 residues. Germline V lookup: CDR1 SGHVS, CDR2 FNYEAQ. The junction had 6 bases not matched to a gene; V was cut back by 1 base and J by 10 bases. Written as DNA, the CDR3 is TGTGCCAGCAGCTTAGGGTCAGGGGGCTTCTCACCCCTCCACTTT. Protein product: CASSLGSGGFSPLHF.

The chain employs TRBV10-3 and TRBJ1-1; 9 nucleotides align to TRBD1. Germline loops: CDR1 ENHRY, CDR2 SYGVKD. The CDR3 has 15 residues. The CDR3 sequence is CAVSPKQGANTEAFF. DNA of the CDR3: TGTGCGGTCTCCCCAAAACAGGGGGCGAACACTGAAGCTTTCTTT.

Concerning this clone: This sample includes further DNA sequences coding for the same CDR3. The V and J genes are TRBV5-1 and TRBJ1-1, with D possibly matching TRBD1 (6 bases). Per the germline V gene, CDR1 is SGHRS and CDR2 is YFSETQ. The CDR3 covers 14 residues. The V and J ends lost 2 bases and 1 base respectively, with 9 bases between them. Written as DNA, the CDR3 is TGCGCCAGCAGCTTCAGGGGTGGGAACACTGAAGCTTTCTTT. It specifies CASSFRGGNTEAFF.

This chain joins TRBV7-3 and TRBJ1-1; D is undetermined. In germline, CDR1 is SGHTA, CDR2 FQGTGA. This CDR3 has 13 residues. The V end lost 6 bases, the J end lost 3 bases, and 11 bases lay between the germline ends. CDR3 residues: CASRRGLDTEAFF. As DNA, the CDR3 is TGTGCCAGCAGACGGGGATTGGACACTGAAGCTTTCTTT. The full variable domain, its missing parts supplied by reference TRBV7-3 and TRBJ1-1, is GAGVSQTPSNKVTEKGKYVELRCDPISGHTALYWYRQSLGQGPEFLIYFQGTGAADDSGLPNDRFFAVRPEGSVSTLKIQRTERGDSAVYLCASRRGLDTEAFFGQGTRLTVV.

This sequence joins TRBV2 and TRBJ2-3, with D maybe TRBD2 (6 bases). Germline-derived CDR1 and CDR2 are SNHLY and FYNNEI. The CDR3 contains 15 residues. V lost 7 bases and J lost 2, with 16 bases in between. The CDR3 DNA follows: TGTGCCAGCATTAGGTCCCGGGGGACCACAGATACGCAGTATTTT. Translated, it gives CASIRSRGTTDTQYF.

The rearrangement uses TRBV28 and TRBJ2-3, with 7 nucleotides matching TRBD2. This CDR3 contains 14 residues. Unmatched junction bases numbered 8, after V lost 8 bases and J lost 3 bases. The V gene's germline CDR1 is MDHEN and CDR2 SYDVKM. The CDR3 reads CASWPWGGTDTQYF. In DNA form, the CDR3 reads TGTGCCAGCTGGCCGTGGGGGGGGACAGATACGCAGTATTTT.

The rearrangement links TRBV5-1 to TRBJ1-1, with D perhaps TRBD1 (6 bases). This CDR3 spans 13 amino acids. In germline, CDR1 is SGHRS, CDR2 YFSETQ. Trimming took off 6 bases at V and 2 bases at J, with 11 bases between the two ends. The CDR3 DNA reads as TGCGCCAGCACTCAGGGGAGTAACACTGAAGCTTTCTTT. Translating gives CASTQGSNTEAFF. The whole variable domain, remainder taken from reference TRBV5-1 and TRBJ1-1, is KAGVTQTPRYLIKTRGQQVTLSCSPISGHRSVSWYQQTPGQGLQFLFEYFSETQRNKGNFPGRFSGRQFSNSRSEMNVSTLELGDSALYLCASTQGSNTEAFFGQGTRLTVV.